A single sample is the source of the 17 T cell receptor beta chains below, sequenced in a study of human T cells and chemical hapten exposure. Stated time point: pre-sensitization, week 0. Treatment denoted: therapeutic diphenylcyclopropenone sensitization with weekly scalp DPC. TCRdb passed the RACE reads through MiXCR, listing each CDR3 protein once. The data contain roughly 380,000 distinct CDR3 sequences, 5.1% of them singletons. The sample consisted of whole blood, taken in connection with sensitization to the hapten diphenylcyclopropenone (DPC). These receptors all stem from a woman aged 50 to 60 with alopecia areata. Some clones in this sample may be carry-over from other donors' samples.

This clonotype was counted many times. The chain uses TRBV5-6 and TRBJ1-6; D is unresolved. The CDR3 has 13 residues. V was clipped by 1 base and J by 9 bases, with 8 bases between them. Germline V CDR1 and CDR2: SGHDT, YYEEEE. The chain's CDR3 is CASSLSPGSPLHF. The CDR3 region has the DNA TGTGCCAGCAGCTTGAGTCCCGGTTCACCCCTCCACTTT.

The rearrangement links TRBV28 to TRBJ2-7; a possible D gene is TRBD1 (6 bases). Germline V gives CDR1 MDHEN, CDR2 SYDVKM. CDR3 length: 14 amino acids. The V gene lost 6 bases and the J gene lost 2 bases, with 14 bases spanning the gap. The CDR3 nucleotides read TGTGCCAGCAGCCCCGAGGACAGACCCTACGAGCAGTACTTC. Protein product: CASSPEDRPYEQYF.

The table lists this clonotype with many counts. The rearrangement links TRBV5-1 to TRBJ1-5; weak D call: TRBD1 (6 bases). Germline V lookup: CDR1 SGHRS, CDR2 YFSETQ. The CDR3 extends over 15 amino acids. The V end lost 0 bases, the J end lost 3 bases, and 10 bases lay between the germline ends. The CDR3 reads CASSLAGDTNQPQHF. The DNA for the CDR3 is TGCGCCAGCAGCTTGGCAGGGGATACCAATCAGCCCCAGCATTTT.

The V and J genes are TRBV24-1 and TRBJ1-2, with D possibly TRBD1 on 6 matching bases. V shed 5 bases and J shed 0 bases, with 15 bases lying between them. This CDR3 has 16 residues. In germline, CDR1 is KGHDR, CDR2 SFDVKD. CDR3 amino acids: CATSAPSRGSNYGYTF. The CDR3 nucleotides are TGTGCCACCAGTGCCCCCTCCAGGGGTTCTAACTATGGCTACACCTTC.

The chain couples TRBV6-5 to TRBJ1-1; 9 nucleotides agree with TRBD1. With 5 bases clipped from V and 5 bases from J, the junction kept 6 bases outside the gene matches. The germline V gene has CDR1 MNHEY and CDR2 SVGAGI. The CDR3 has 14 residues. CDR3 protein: CASSRTGDKTEAFF. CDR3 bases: TGTGCCAGCAGTAGGACAGGGGATAAAACTGAAGCTTTCTTT.

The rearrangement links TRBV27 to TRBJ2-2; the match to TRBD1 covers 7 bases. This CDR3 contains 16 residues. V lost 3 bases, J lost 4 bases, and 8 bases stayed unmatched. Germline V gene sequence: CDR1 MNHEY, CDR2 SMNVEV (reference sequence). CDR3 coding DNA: TGTGCCAGCAGTTTGGGCAGGGGGAGTGGCACCGGGGAGCTGTTTTTT. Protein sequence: CASSLGRGSGTGELFF.

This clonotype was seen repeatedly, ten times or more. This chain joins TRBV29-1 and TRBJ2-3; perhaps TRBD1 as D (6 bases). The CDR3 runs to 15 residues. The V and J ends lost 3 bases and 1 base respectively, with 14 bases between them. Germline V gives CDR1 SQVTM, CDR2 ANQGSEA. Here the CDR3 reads CSVDGLGAGTDTQYF. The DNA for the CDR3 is TGCAGCGTTGATGGGTTGGGGGCTGGCACAGATACGCAGTATTTT.

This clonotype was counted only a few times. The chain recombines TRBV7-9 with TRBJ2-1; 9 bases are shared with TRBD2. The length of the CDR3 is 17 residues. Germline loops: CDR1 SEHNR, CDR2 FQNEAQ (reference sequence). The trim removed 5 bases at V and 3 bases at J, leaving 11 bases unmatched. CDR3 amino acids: CASSIHSGRGNYNEQFF. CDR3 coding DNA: TGTGCCAGCAGCATACATAGCGGGAGAGGGAACTACAATGAGCAGTTCTTC.

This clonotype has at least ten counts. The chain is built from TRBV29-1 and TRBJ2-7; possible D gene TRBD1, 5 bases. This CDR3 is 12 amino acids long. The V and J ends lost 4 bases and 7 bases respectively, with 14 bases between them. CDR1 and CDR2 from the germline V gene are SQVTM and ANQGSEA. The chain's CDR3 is CSVGQGQGEQYF. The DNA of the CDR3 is TGCAGCGTTGGTCAGGGCCAGGGTGAGCAGTACTTC.

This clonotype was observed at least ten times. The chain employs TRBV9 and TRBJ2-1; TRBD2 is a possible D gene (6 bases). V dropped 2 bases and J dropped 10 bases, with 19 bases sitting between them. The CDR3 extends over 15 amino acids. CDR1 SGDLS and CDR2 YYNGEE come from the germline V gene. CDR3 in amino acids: CASSVRLEGLGEQFF. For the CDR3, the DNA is TGTGCCAGCAGCGTTCGACTAGAAGGGTTGGGGGAGCAGTTCTTC. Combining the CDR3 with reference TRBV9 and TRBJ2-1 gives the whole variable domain DSGVTQTPKHLITATGQRVTLRCSPRSGDLSVYWYQQSLDQGLQFLIQYYNGEERAKGNILERFSAQQFPDLHSELNLSSLELGDSALYFCASSVRLEGLGEQFFGPGTRLTVL.

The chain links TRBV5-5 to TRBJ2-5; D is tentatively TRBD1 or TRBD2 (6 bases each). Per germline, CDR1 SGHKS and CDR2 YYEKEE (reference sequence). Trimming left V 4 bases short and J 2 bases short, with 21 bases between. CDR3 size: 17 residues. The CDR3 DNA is TGTGCCAGCAGCCCCCGGGGGCCCGGAACTAGACAAGAGACCCAGTACTTC. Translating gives CASSPRGPGTRQETQYF. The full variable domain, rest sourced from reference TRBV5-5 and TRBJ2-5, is DAGVTQSPTHLIKTRGQQVTLRCSPISGHKSVSWYQQVLGQGPQFIFQYYEKEERGRGNFPDRFSARQFPNYSSELNVNALLLGDSALYLCASSPRGPGTRQETQYFGPGTRLLVL.

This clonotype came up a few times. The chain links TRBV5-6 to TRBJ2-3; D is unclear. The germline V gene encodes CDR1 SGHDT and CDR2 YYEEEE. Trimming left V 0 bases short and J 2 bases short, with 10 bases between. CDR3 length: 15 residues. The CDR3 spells CASSLEKGITDTQYF. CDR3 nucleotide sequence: TGTGCCAGCAGCTTGGAGAAGGGTATCACAGATACGCAGTATTTT.

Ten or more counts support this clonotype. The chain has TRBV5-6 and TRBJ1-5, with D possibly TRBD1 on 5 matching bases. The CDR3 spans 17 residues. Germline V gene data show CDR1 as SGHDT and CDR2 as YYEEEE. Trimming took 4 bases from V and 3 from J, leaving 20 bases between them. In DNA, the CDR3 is TGTGCCAGCAGCCGAACCGGGACGCTGATATCCAATCAGCCCCAGCATTTT. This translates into CASSRTGTLISNQPQHF.

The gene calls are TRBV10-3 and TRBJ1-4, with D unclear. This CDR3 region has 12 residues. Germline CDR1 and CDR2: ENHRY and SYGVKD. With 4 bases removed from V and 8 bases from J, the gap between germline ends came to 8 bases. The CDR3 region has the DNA TGTGCCATCAGTGTCGGGTCGGAAAAACTGTTTTTT. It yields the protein CAISVGSEKLFF.

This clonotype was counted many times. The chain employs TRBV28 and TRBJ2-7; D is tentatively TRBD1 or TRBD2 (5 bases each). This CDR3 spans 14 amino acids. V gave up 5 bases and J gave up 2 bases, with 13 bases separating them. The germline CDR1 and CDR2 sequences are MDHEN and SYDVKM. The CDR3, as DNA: TGTGCCAGCAGTGACCGGGACCTGGCCTACGAGCAGTACTTC. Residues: CASSDRDLAYEQYF.

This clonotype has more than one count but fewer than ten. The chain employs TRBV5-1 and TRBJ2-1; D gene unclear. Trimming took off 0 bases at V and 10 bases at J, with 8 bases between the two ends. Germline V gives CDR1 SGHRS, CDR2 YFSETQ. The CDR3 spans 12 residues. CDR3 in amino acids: CASSLVRPEQFF. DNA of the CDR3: TGCGCCAGCAGCTTGGTCCGCCCGGAGCAGTTCTTC.

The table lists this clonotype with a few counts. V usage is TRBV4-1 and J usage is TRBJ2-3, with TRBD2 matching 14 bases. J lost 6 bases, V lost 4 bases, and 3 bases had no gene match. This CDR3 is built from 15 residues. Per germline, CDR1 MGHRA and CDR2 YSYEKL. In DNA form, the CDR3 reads TGCGCCAGCAGCCCCGGACTAGCGGGAGGCGATACGCAGTATTTT. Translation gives CASSPGLAGGDTQYF.